This T cell receptor (beta chain) was captured in a study of blood T cell repertoires in COVID-19. Study information: Spain, Italy and the United States supplied samples that represented acute and convalescent COVID-19. Nucleic acid was either cDNA or gDNA, and it came from T cells, B-cell-depleted T cells, or PBMCs.

Sequencing was performed with immunoSEQ multiplex PCR; in TCRdb, only in-frame clones are kept and a portion is missing. There are roughly 34,000 clones in the sample; 75% to 90% occur only once, and around 25% lies in the top ten. In germline, CDR1 is MGHRA, CDR2 YSYEKL. The CDR3 totals 16 residues. The J segment lost 5 bases and the V segment lost 0 bases, leaving 6 bases of the junction unmatched. The sequence derives from a woman aged 80 or over with active or convalescent COVID-19. The chain carries TRBV4-1 and TRBJ2-7, with 11 bases fitting TRBD2. The sequenced sample consisted of peripheral blood. Here the CDR3 reads CASSQDRSSGGDEQYF. CDR3 DNA sequence: TGCGCCAGCAGCCAAGATCGGAGTAGCGGGGGGGACGAGCAGTACTTC.